This TCR beta chain appears in the sequencing data of a study of T cell repertoires in cytomegalovirus infection (dated 2019 in TCRdb). Regarding the study in general: Recently identified HLA-C-restricted CMV epitopes, whose presentation resists viral immunomodulation, were targeted by peptide stimulations together with well-studied HLA-B-restricted epitopes. Donor HLA type was relevant to the analysis, because carriage of CMV infection together with the matching HLA type was indicated by public TCR beta signatures.

These reads were obtained on an Illumina HiSeq 1500. TCRdb reprocessed the public reads (quality trimming at Q25 with fastp, clone calling with MiXCR) and kept in-frame beta chains. Rows with one shared CDR3 protein collapse into an entry with the most common genes and DNA. Across this sample there are around 430,000 distinct CDR3 sequences, with about 42% seen only once. The ten largest make up roughly two fifths of the sample. This clonotype was seen at least ten times. What this receptor recognizes is not known. There are no base qualities to consult, and no much larger clone falls within one base. Findings and caveats that apply to the study as a whole: Cumulative frequency of public TCR beta family members discriminated carriers of CMV infection plus the relevant HLA type in this cohort and an independent approximately 400-donor cohort. In the ex vivo response, HLA-C-restricted CMV-specific TCR beta clonotypes were dominant, and in two of eight donors the single most frequent clonotype came from this HLA-C-restricted group.

The CDR3 sequence holds 14 residues, the cysteine and phenylalanine included. The entry retains the CDR3 DNA only, 42 bases that are in frame from base 1. The germline V and J ends show losses of 1 base and 5 bases respectively, and no gene match explains 3 bases of the junction. The germline V gene supplies CDR1 SGHTA and CDR2 FQGNSA. Read against the paper, the sample's treatment or condition label means: in vitro stimulation with specific CMV peptide epitopes to enrich CMV-specific T cells. The sequence links TRBV7-2 to TRBJ2-5; 8 bases in between match TRBD2. The TCR was taken from a human donor in good health (CMV status not recorded). Some clones in this sample may be carry-over from other donors' samples. This specimen consisted of cultured PBMCs, obtained from culture after CMV antigen stimulation. The CDR3: CASSLVRGGETQYF. In nucleotide form, the sequence is TGTGCCAGCAGCTTAGTACGCGGGGGGGAGACCCAGTACTTC.